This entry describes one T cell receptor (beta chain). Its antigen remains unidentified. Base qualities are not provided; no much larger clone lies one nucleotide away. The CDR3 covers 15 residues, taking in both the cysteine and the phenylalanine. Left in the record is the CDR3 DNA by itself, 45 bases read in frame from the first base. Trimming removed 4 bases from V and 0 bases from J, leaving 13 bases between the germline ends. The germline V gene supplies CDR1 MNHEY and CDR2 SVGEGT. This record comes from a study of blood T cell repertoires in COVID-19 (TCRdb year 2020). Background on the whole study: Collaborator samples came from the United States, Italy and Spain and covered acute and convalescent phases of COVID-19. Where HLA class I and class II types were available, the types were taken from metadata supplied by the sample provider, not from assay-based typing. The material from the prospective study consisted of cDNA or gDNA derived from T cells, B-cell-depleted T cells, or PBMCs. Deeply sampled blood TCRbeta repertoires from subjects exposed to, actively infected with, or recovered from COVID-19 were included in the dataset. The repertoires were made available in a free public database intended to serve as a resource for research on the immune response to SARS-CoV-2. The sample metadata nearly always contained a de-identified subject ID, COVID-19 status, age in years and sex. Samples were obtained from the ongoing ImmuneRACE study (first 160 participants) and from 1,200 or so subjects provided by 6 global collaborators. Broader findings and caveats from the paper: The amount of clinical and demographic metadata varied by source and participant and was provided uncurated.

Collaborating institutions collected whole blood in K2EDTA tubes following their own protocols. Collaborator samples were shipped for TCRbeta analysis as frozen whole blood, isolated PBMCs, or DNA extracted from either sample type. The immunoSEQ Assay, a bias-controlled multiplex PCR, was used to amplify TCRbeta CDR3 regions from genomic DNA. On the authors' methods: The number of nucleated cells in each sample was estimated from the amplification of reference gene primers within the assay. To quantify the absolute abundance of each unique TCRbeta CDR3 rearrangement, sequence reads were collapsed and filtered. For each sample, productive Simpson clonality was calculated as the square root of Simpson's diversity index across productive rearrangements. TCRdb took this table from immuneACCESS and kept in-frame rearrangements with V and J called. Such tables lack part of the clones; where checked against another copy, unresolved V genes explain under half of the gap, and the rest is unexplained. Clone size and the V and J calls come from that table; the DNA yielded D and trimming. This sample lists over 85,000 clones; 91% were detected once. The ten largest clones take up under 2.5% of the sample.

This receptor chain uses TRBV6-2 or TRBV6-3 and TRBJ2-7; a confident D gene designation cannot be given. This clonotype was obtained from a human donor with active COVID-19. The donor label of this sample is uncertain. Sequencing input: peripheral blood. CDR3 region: CASSFKQTYSYEQYF. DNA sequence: TGTGCCAGCAGTTTCAAGCAAACTTACTCCTACGAGCAGTACTTC.